Below, one T cell receptor beta chain is given with its context. Its antigen specificity is not known. No much larger clonotype is one base removed from it; base qualities were not supplied. The collaborating institutions used their own protocols to collect whole blood in K2EDTA tubes. For TCRbeta analysis, collaborator samples were shipped as frozen whole blood, as isolated PBMCs, or as DNA extracted from either sample type. This sample is drawn from a study of blood T cell repertoires in COVID-19 (dated by TCRdb to between 2020 and 2021). Turning to the overall study: Samples from collaborators originated in the United States, Italy and Spain and spanned both the acute and convalescent phases of COVID-19. The material from the prospective study consisted of cDNA or gDNA derived from T cells, B-cell-depleted T cells, or PBMCs. Deeply sampled blood TCRbeta repertoires from subjects exposed to, actively infected with, or recovered from COVID-19 were included in the dataset. The repertoires were made available in a free public database intended to serve as a resource for research on the immune response to SARS-CoV-2. The samples were drawn from two sources: the first 160 participants of the ongoing ImmuneRACE study, and 1,254 subjects contributed by 6 global collaborators. The sample metadata nearly always contained a de-identified subject ID, COVID-19 status, age in years and sex. HLA class I and class II types, where available, came from metadata supplied by the sample provider rather than from assay-based typing.

The immunoSEQ Assay, a bias-controlled multiplex PCR, was used to amplify TCRbeta CDR3 regions from genomic DNA. Regarding the original processing steps: Within the assay, amplification of reference gene primers was used to estimate how many nucleated cells each sample contained. To quantify the absolute abundance of each unique TCRbeta CDR3 rearrangement, sequence reads were collapsed and filtered. Productive Simpson clonality was computed per sample as the square root of Simpson's diversity index over productive rearrangements. The table comes from immuneACCESS by way of TCRdb, which keeps in-frame sequences with V and J called. Part of the clones is missing from these tables; in studies checked, under half for an unresolved V gene and the rest for unknown reasons. D and trimming were read from the DNA, whereas the V and J calls and clone size are those reported in that table. The sample table records hundreds of thousands of clones; approximately 80% of these occur just once. Together, the top ten hold under 30% of the sample.

Deletion took 0 bases off V and 7 bases off J, with a span of 16 bases between the germline ends. Inclusive of the bounding cysteine and phenylalanine, the CDR3 is 16 residues long. The kept DNA is CDR3 alone, 48 bases in frame from the first base. In the germline V gene, CDR1 corresponds to LGHNA and CDR2 to YNFKEQ. The research as a whole found: Clinical and demographic metadata were provided uncurated, with the amount varying by source and participant.

The rearranged chain carries TRBV4-2 and TRBJ1-5, with TRBD1 tentatively as D gene (6 bases match). Sample: peripheral blood. This clonotype was obtained from a man aged 40-55 years with acute or convalescent COVID-19. In nucleotide form, the sequence is TGTGCCAGCAGCCAAGAACACAGGGCCCTCGGGCAGCCCCAGCATTTT. Its translation is CASSQEHRALGQPQHF.